The rows below give T cell receptor beta chains drawn from one sample of a study of blood T cell repertoires in COVID-19. Produced via immunoSEQ multiplex PCR; TCRdb's table is partial and in-frame only. The data hold approximately 180,000 clones, with approximately 89% observed a single time. Sequencing was done on a sample of PBMCs or T cells enriched from blood (not recorded which). The receptors here all came from a woman in her thirties or forties with acute COVID-19. The CDR3 runs from the conserved cysteine through the conserved F or W. D genes are given only for firm matches. Size values are once, few and many counts, or a class for expanded clones, and some rows have none.

clone size	V gene	D gene	J gene	CDR3 DNA	CDR3 protein
-	TRBV2	TRBD1	TRBJ2-7	TGTGCCAGCAGGATGACAGGGACCTCCTCCTACGAGCAGTACTTC	CASRMTGTSSYEQYF
-	TRBV29-1	-	TRBJ1-4	TGCAGCGTTAGTCCTCGAGGGCGGGCTAATGAAAAACTGTTTTTT	CSVSPRGRANEKLFF
-	TRBV11-3	-	TRBJ2-1	TGTGCCAGCAGCTTAGGCTCCCCTATAAGTGAGCAGTTCTTC	CASSLGSPISEQFF
-	TRBV5-1	TRBD2	TRBJ2-7	TGCGCCAGCAGCCCCCAAGGTAGCGGGGGGTTCTACGAGCAGTACTTC	CASSPQGSGGFYEQYF
once	TRBV15	TRBD1	TRBJ1-6	TGTGCCACCAGCAGAGGGGAAAGACAGGGACGTTCACCCCTCCACTTT	CATSRGERQGRSPLHF
-	TRBV13	-	TRBJ1-2	TGTGCCAGCAGCTTAGATTCAGTACGGGATGGCTACACCTTC	CASSLDSVRDGYTF
once	TRBV2	TRBD2	TRBJ2-1	TGTGCCAGCAGTGTTTCCGGGACTAGATACAATGAGCAGTTCTTC	CASSVSGTRYNEQFF
-	TRBV19	TRBD2	TRBJ2-1	TGTGCCAGTAGTACCAAGCGGGGGGGTCCCTACAATGAGCAGTTCTTC	CASSTKRGGPYNEQFF
-	TRBV7-2	TRBD1	TRBJ2-2	TGTGCCAGCAGCGCTATGGGCTGGCGGACAGGGGATGGGGAGCTGTTTTTT	CASSAMGWRTGDGELFF
-	TRBV2	-	TRBJ2-6	TGTGCCAGCAGTGGCGAACTACCTATTGGTGTCGGGTCTGGGGCCAACGTCCTGACTTTC	CASSGELPIGVGSGANVLTF
-	TRBV5-1	TRBD1	TRBJ2-3	TGCGCCAGCAGCCGAGACAGGGGTGGAGATACGCAGTATTTT	CASSRDRGGDTQYF
-	TRBV12-2	-	TRBJ2-1	TGTGCAAGTCGCTTAGAACTAGCCCCCGACTCCTACAATGAGCAGTTCTTC	CASRLELAPDSYNEQFF
-	TRBV30	-	TRBJ2-2	TGTGCCTGGAGTGTACGGTTCACCGGGGAGCTGTTTTTT	CAWSVRFTGELFF
-	TRBV6-5	-	TRBJ1-5	TGTGCCAGCAGTTTAAATAGCAATCAGCCCCAGCATTTT	CASSLNSNQPQHF
-	TRBV6-1	TRBD1	TRBJ1-2	TGTGCCAGCAGTGCCTTAGGGGACAGGGGGAACTATGGCTACACCTTC	CASSALGDRGNYGYTF
-	TRBV7-9	TRBD1	TRBJ1-2	TGTGCCAGCAGCTTAGTTACAGGGGCCGAAAGAAACTATGGCTACACCTTC	CASSLVTGAERNYGYTF
-	TRBV27	-	TRBJ2-1	TGTGCCAGCAGTTTATCGGGAGATTACAATGAGCAGTTCTTC	CASSLSGDYNEQFF
-	TRBV3-1/TRBV3-2	TRBD2	TRBJ2-7	TGTGCCAGCAGCCCCGGGGCTAGCGGGAGACAAAACTACGAGCAGTACTTC	CASSPGASGRQNYEQYF
-	TRBV27	-	TRBJ2-6	TGTGCCAGCCGAGGCTCTGGGGCCAACGTCCTGACTTTC	CASRGSGANVLTF
-	TRBV7-9	TRBD1	TRBJ2-7	TGTGCCAGCAGCTTCGGTGGACAGGGGGGGACCGAGCAGTACTTC	CASSFGGQGGTEQYF
few	TRBV5-1	-	TRBJ2-3	TGCGCCAGCAGCGGGGGCACCACAGATACGCAGTATTTT	CASSGGTTDTQYF
once	TRBV4-1	TRBD1	TRBJ2-3	TGCGCCAGCAGCCAGTTGACAGGGGCTAAGGGGGTTACGCAGTATTTT	CASSQLTGAKGVTQYF
-	TRBV5-5	TRBD2	TRBJ2-1	TGTGCCAGCAGCCTCGCCGGGACTAGCGGAATAAACGCCAATGAGCAGTTCTTC	CASSLAGTSGINANEQFF
-	TRBV21-1	-	TRBJ2-7	TGTGCCAGCAGCAAGGCAGACTGGACTAGCCCCTATGACGAGCAGTACTTC	CASSKADWTSPYDEQYF
-	TRBV18	TRBD1	TRBJ1-2	TGTGCCAGCTCCCCAGGGGGCCGCTATGGCTACACCTTC	CASSPGGRYGYTF
-	TRBV7-2	-	TRBJ1-2	TGTGCCAGCAGCTTAGGGGGGACACAGTCCGCTACGGGCTACACCTTC	CASSLGGTQSATGYTF
-	TRBV2	-	TRBJ2-1	TGTGCCAGCAGTGAAATACGGGAGCCCCGCAATGAGCAGTTCTTC	CASSEIREPRNEQFF
once	TRBV5-1	TRBD2	TRBJ2-7	TGCGCCAGCAGCTCCCGCGGGACTAGCGGGGGCCTTAGCTCCTACGAGCAGTACTTC	CASSSRGTSGGLSSYEQYF